Below are 2 T cell receptor beta chains sequenced from a single sample in a study of siplizumab effects on memory and regulatory T cells. Using immunoSEQ multiplex PCR, the repertoire was profiled, and TCRdb retains in-frame clones only, with some absent. In the table there are about 100,000 clones, 80% to 95% of which are singletons. The specimen was CD4+ T cells sorted from blood. These receptors were collected from a human donor in good health.

The chain recombines TRBV25-1 with TRBJ2-2, with D maybe TRBD2 (5 bases). CDR1 and CDR2 from the germline V gene are MGHDK and SYGVNS. V was shortened by 1 base and J by 1 base, with 7 bases between the two germline ends. CDR3 length equals 15 residues. Written as DNA, the CDR3 is TGTGCCAGCAGTGAATCACTAGTGAACACCGGGGAGCTGTTTTTT. Its protein product is CASSESLVNTGELFF.

The chain combines TRBV10-3 with TRBJ2-3, with a weak D call TRBD2 (5 bases). The V end lost 7 bases, the J end lost 2 bases, and 16 bases lay between the germline ends. The V gene's germline CDR1 is ENHRY and CDR2 SYGVKD. CDR3 length: 15 amino acids. The DNA of the CDR3 is TGTGCCATCAAAACGGGGAGCTCTTTCACAGATACGCAGTATTTT. Translated: CAIKTGSSFTDTQYF.